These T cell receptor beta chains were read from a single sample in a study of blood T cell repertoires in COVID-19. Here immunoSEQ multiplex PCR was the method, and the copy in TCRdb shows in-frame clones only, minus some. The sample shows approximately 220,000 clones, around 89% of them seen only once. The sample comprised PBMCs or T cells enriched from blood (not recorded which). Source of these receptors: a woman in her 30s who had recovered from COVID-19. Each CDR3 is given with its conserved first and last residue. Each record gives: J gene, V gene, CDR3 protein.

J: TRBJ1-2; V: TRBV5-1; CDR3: CASSLLEGPNYGYTF
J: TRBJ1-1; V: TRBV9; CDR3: CASSVGRNTEAFF
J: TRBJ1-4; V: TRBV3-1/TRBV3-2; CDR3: CASSLFVGIGGEKLFF
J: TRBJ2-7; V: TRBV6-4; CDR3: CASSGTGTVTYEQYF
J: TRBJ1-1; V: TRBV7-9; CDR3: CASSLNRGTEAFF
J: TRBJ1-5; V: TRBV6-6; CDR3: CASSRQGWGQPQHF
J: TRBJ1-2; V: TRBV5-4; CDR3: CASSFGVNYGYTF
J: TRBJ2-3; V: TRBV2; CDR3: CASSRQGLTDTQYF
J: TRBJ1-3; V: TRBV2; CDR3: CASSEGTDSGNTIYF
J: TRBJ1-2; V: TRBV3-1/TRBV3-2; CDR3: CASSLRQGSYGYTF
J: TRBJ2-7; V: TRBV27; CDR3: CASSPGLAGASYEQYF
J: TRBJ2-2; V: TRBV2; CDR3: CASKPNPGELFF
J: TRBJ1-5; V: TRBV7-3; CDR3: CASSLTGGSQPQHF
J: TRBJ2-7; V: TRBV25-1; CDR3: CASSEETGEASYEQYF
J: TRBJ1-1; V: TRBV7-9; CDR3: CASSLVEGLSEAFF
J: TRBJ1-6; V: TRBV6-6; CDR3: CASSYSMRAGGSPLHF
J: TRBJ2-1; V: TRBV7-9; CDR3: CASSRHTGGYNEQFF
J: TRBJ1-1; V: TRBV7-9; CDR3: CASSPTSMNTEAFF
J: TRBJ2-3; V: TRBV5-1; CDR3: CASSLAGRGSTDTQYF
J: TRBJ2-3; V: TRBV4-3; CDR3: CASSQDSWRPDTQYF
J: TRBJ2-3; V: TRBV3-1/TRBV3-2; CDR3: CASSQNSGTDTQYF
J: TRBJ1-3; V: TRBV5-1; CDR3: CASSPQGDTGNTIYF
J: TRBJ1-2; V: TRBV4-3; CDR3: CASSQEEGGGYTF
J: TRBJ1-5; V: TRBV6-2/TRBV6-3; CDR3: CASSYSVLLRDRGRLGQPQHF
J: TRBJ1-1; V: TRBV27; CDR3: CASSSAGGRPEAFF
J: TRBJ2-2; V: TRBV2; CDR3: CASIEGSSAEWELFF
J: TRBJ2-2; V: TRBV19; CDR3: CASAWGGGITGELFF
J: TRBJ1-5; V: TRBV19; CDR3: CATQDRGLKNQPQHF
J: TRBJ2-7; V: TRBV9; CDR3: CASSPLPGTGSYEQYF
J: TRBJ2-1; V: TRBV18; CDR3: CASSPGGKNEQFF
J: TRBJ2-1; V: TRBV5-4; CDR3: CASSLSGGNEQFF
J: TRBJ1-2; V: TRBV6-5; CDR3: CASSPRTGSYTF
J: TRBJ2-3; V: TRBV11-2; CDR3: CASSLDRGSGGSGDTQYF
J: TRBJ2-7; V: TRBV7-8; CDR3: CASSLGLISSYEQYF
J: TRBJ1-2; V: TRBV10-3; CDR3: CAISDGGDHYGYTF
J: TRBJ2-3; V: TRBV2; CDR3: CASRGHRSTDTQYF
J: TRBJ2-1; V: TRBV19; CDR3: CASSMRVDEQFF
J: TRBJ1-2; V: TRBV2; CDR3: CASSSGPGTVYGYTF
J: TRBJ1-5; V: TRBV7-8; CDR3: CASSLAWTVDPNQPQHF
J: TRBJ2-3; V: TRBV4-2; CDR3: CASSHRSWGGQTDTQYF
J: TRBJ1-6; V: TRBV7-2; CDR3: CASSLTGTTNNSPLHF
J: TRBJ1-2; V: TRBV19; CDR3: CASSPRDSQGGYTF
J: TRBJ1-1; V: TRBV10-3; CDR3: CAISDQFGTEAFF